What follows are 28 T cell receptor beta chains derived from one specimen sequenced in a study of OX40 agonist ivuxolimab in advanced cancers. The library was built by means of the immunoSEQ multiplex PCR assay. The table comes from immuneACCESS by way of TCRdb, which keeps in-frame sequences with V and J called. Part of the clones is missing from these tables; in studies checked, under half for an unresolved V gene and the rest for unknown reasons. This sample is represented by around 74,000 clones; just under 90% of them were singletons. The ten top clones hold about 2.3% of the sample. Sequenced material: CD4+ or CD8+ T cells sorted from blood, taken in a trial of the OX40 agonist ivuxolimab. These receptors were collected from an adult with an advanced solid tumor such as melanoma, head and neck, liver or kidney cancer.

This chain connects TRBV25-1 to TRBJ1-2; the D is unclear. The germline CDR1 and CDR2 sequences are MGHDK and SYGVNS. The CDR3 has 18 amino acids. V was pared by 6 bases and J by 4 bases, with 27 bases between. Here the CDR3 reads CASSCLELNHKRRYGYTF. CDR3 in DNA: TGTGCCAGCAGCTGCCTAGAGCTGAACCATAAAAGACGCTATGGCTACACCTTC.

This clone was detected only a few times. The J gene is TRBJ1-1, the V gene TRBV28; D is ambiguous. V gave up 5 bases and J gave up 11 bases, with 9 bases separating them. Germline loops: CDR1 MDHEN, CDR2 SYDVKM. The CDR3 runs 10 residues. The CDR3 sequence: CASSRAGAFF. The CDR3, as DNA: TGTGCCAGCAGTCGCGCCGGGGCTTTCTTT.

This sequence joins TRBV6-6 and TRBJ1-1; the D gene is possibly TRBD1 (6 bases). The ends were cut back, 1 base at V and 5 bases at J, with 14 bases in the middle. Per germline, CDR1 MNHNY and CDR2 SVGAGI (reference sequence). The CDR3 consists of 15 residues. For the CDR3, the DNA is TGTGCCAGCAGTTACTTGGACAGTATGGGAACTGAAGCTTTCTTT. It is translated as CASSYLDSMGTEAFF.

This sequence joins TRBV5-1 and TRBJ2-5, with a tentative D call TRBD1 (8 bases). Germline V gives CDR1 SGHRS, CDR2 YFSETQ. The V end was cut by 6 bases, the J end by 4 bases, with 16 bases between. The CDR3 runs to 14 residues. The CDR3 coding sequence is TGCGCCAGCACCCACAGGGGGGGGCGAGAGACCCAGTACTTC. Protein sequence: CASTHRGGRETQYF.

A few counts support this clone. The rearrangement joins TRBV6-5 to TRBJ2-7; D uncertain. This CDR3 region has 10 residues. Trimming cost V 8 bases and J 6 bases, with 8 bases left between them. CDR1 is MNHEY, CDR2 SVGAGI, per germline. In DNA, the CDR3 is TGTGCCAGCGGCCGACGCGAGCAGTACTTC. Translation gives CASGRREQYF.

The chain joins TRBV4-1 to TRBJ2-3, with D maybe TRBD2 (5 bases). The germline CDR1 and CDR2 sequences are MGHRA and YSYEKL. Trimming cost V 4 bases and J 0 bases, with 17 bases left between them. The CDR3 loop spans 17 amino acids. CDR3 coding DNA: TGCGCCAGCAGCCCTCATGATAGAGGGCCGAGCACAGATACGCAGTATTTT. It codes for CASSPHDRGPSTDTQYF.

This clone was counted once. The CDR3 coding sequence is TGTGCCAGCAGTCCCCTTAAGAGTACTGAAGCTTTCTTT. Residues: CASSPLKSTEAFF. The rearrangement links TRBV6-6 to TRBJ1-1; D not certain. This CDR3 comprises 13 residues. V was trimmed by 5 bases and J by 5 bases, leaving 12 bases between them. Germline V gene lookup returns CDR1 MNHNY and CDR2 SVGAGI (reference sequence).

The chain carries TRBV30 and TRBJ2-7; 7 positions agree with TRBD1. There are 12 residues in the CDR3. V was clipped by 3 bases and J by 7 bases; unmatched bases: 6. Germline CDR1 is GTSNPN and CDR2 is SVGIG (reference sequence). The CDR3 sequence is CAWRTGLGEQYF. The DNA for the CDR3 is TGTGCCTGGAGGACAGGGCTAGGGGAGCAGTACTTC.

The chain recombines TRBV7-9 with TRBJ1-1, with 10 bases identical to TRBD1. V lost 6 bases to trimming and J lost 7 bases; unmatched junction nucleotides: 8. Germline CDR1 and CDR2: SEHNR and FQNEAQ (reference sequence). The CDR3 covers 14 residues. In DNA form, the CDR3 reads TGTGCCAGCAGTCGATGGCGGGACAGGGGTGAAGCTTTCTTT. This encodes CASSRWRDRGEAFF.

The rearrangement uses TRBV10-1 and TRBJ2-3; unclear D gene. V lost 4 bases and J lost 2, with 7 bases in between. The CDR3 consists of 13 residues. Looked up from germline, CDR1 is WNHNN and CDR2 is SYGVQD (reference sequence). The CDR3 nucleotides are TGCGCCAGCAGTGCGGTATCCACAGATACGCAGTATTTT. This codes for CASSAVSTDTQYF.

This rearrangement joins TRBV7-9 to TRBJ2-3, with 11 bases aligning to TRBD2. Germline CDR1 reads SEHNR; CDR2 reads FQNEAQ (reference sequence). The CDR3 is 16 amino acids. V was pared by 2 bases and J by 2 bases, with 3 bases of the junction left unmatched. The chain's CDR3 is CASSLLTSGITDTQYF. The CDR3 DNA follows: TGTGCCAGCAGCTTATTGACTAGCGGGATCACAGATACGCAGTATTTT.

The V gene is TRBV10-3, the J gene TRBJ1-2; D may be TRBD1 (6 bases). The CDR3 is 14 amino acids. Germline CDR1 and CDR2: ENHRY and SYGVKD. Trimming shortened V by 0 bases and J by 6 bases, and 11 bases separated the two germline ends. The DNA of the CDR3 is TGTGCCATCAGTGAGTCGAGGGCAGGGGATGGCTACACCTTC. Translation: CAISESRAGDGYTF.

The chain uses TRBV5-1 and TRBJ2-3; 12 bases agree with TRBD1. V shed 4 bases, J shed 3 bases, and the junction held 3 bases outside the gene matches. The V gene's germline CDR1 is SGHRS and CDR2 YFSETQ. This CDR3 comprises 15 residues. This chain's CDR3 is CASSLGQGATDTQYF. Here the CDR3 DNA reads TGCGCCAGCAGCCTGGGACAGGGGGCAACAGATACGCAGTATTTT.

V gene TRBV7-2 combines with J gene TRBJ2-5; 7 positions match TRBD1. Germline V lookup: CDR1 SGHTA, CDR2 FQGNSA. The V gene end was trimmed by 2 bases and the J gene end by 3 bases; junction bases not matched to a gene: 9. This CDR3 comprises 16 residues. CDR3 DNA: TGTGCCAGCAGCTTATTGGGATCAGGGGGAAAAGAGACCCAGTACTTC. Encoded protein: CASSLLGSGGKETQYF.

The chain joins TRBV5-4 to TRBJ2-7, with D perhaps TRBD2 (6 bases). Deletions cut 7 bases from V and 0 bases from J, with 17 bases between. Germline assignment: CDR1 SGHNT and CDR2 YYREEE (reference sequence). This CDR3 is 15 amino acids long. In DNA form, the CDR3 reads TGTGCCAGCTCTCCCGGGGGACGGAGCTCCTACGAGCAGTACTTC. Its translation: CASSPGGRSSYEQYF.

CDR3 sequence: CASSSGTGGGYEQYF. The CDR3 region has the DNA TGTGCCAGCTCATCAGGGACAGGGGGCGGTTACGAGCAGTACTTC. The chain employs TRBV18 and TRBJ2-7; the match to TRBD1 covers 12 bases. From germline, CDR1 is KGHSH and CDR2 LQKENI. The CDR3 has 15 residues. The trim removed 5 bases at V and 4 bases at J, leaving 6 bases unmatched. The entire variable domain, with the rest obtained from reference TRBV18 and TRBJ2-7, is as follows: NAGVMQNPRHLVRRRGQEARLRCSPMKGHSHVYWYRQLPEEGLKFMVYLQKENIIDESGMPKERFSAEFPKEGPSILRIQQVVRGDSAAYFCASSSGTGGGYEQYFGPGTRLTVT.

The J gene is TRBJ1-2, the V gene TRBV5-8; D ambiguous. Germline V gives CDR1 SGHTS, CDR2 YDEGEE. Trimming shortened V by 0 bases and J by 6 bases, and 12 bases separated the two germline ends. The CDR3 loop spans 14 amino acids. CDR3 DNA sequence: TGTGCCAGCAGCTTGGGGGGAAGGGTTAATGGCTACACCTTC. Translating gives CASSLGGRVNGYTF.

This rearrangement joins TRBV29-1 to TRBJ1-4, with D hard to call. The CDR3 has 14 residues. V was pared by 8 bases and J by 1 base, with 14 bases between. Germline CDR1 SQVTM, CDR2 ANQGSEA. Here the CDR3 DNA reads TGCAGCATAGGTCCGTCGGGAACTAATGAAAAACTGTTTTTT. It translates to CSIGPSGTNEKLFF.

This chain links TRBV11-2 with TRBJ2-3; 10 bases match TRBD1. The CDR3 is 14 amino acids. Germline-derived CDR1 and CDR2 are SGHAT and FQNNGV. J was trimmed by 4 bases and V by 5 bases; bases with no gene match: 3. This CDR3 is CASSPGTGADTQYF. The CDR3 DNA is TGTGCCAGCAGCCCTGGGACAGGGGCAGATACGCAGTATTTT.

V is TRBV27 and J is TRBJ2-7, with D possibly TRBD2 on 5 matching bases. CDR3 size: 16 residues. Per the germline V gene, CDR1 is MNHEY and CDR2 is SMNVEV (reference sequence). Trimming took 5 bases from V and 0 from J, leaving 17 bases between them. The CDR3 region has the DNA TGTGCCAGCAGTCTTCGGGGTCAGGCAGACTCCTACGAGCAGTACTTC. Its translation: CASSLRGQADSYEQYF.

The CDR3 region has the DNA TGTGCCAGCAGCGTAGGCGCGACCACAGATACGCAGTATTTT. Encoded protein: CASSVGATTDTQYF. The V gene is TRBV9, the J gene TRBJ2-3; D gene uncertain. Trimming left V 0 bases short and J 2 bases short, with 7 bases between. Per the germline V gene, CDR1 is SGDLS and CDR2 is YYNGEE. This CDR3 spans 14 amino acids.

The J gene is TRBJ2-2, the V gene TRBV5-1; tentative D call: TRBD1 (6 bases). Germline V gene data show CDR1 as SGHRS and CDR2 as YFSETQ. The V and J ends lost 5 bases and 4 bases respectively, with 12 bases between them. The CDR3 consists of 14 residues. The CDR3 coding sequence is TGCGCCAGCAGTGGGGGCGCGGGCACCGGGGAGCTGTTTTTT. Protein product: CASSGGAGTGELFF.

This clone was recorded once. This chain connects TRBV2 to TRBJ1-1; 7 nucleotides line up with TRBD1. The CDR3 loop spans 12 amino acids. V dropped 7 bases and J dropped 5; count of bases not matched to a gene: 4. The V gene's germline CDR1 is SNHLY and CDR2 FYNNEI. The DNA of the CDR3 is TGTGCCAGCAAGGGCAGGGGGACTGAAGCTTTCTTT. It is translated as CASKGRGTEAFF.

V gene TRBV7-2 combines with J gene TRBJ1-2; 7 nucleotides align to TRBD1. Germline lookup yields CDR1 SGHTA and CDR2 FQGNSA. Germline trimming cut 2 bases from V and 8 bases from J; bases unmatched to any gene: 11. CDR3 length: 15 amino acids. The CDR3 protein is CASSLPPTGANGYTF. The CDR3 nucleotides are TGTGCCAGCAGCTTACCCCCCACAGGGGCTAACGGCTACACCTTC.

The chain employs TRBV5-1 and TRBJ2-7; D possibly matches TRBD1 or TRBD2 (5 bases each). The CDR3 contains 16 residues. The V and J ends lost 0 bases and 3 bases respectively, with 16 bases between them. Germline values: CDR1 SGHRS, CDR2 YFSETQ. The CDR3 DNA is TGCGCCAGCAGCTTGGGGATAGGGACGGGATTCTACGAGCAGTACTTC. The encoded protein is CASSLGIGTGFYEQYF.

This clone came up once. The J gene is TRBJ2-5, the V gene TRBV27, with 8 bases fitting TRBD1. Germline trimming cut 10 bases from V and 4 bases from J; bases unmatched to any gene: 23. The CDR3 is made up of 18 amino acids. CDR1 is MNHEY, CDR2 SMNVEV, per germline (reference sequence). CDR3 in DNA: TGTGCCACCGAAAAGGGGTCAAAAGGCAGGGGGCTACGAGAGACCCAGTACTTC. Translating gives CATEKGSKGRGLRETQYF.

The chain joins TRBV5-1 to TRBJ2-4, with D possibly matching TRBD1 (6 bases). TRBJ2-7 explains the end of the DNA better; the J call may be wrong. The CDR3 runs 14 residues. CDR1 is SGHRS and CDR2 is YFSETQ in the germline V gene. CDR3 sequence: CASSLGWDTYEQYF. The CDR3 coding sequence is TGCGCCAGCAGCTTGGGCTGGGACACCTACGAGCAGTACTTC.

V gene TRBV5-1 combines with J gene TRBJ1-1; TRBD1 matches 7 bases. CDR3 length equals 15 residues. With 3 bases clipped from V and 3 bases from J, the junction kept 8 bases outside the gene matches. Germline V lookup: CDR1 SGHRS, CDR2 YFSETQ. The CDR3 DNA reads TGCGCCAGCAGCTACCGGGACAGTCGCGACACTGAAGCTTTCTTT. Its protein is CASSYRDSRDTEAFF.